This T cell receptor beta chain was captured in a study of regulatory T cells in long-lasting Graves disease (dated by TCRdb to the early 2020s). General notes on the study: In the newly diagnosed Graves' disease group, patients had been taking antithyroid drugs for less than 3 months. A total of around 35 samples underwent TCR sequencing, from roughly 13 patients with persistent Graves' disease and approximately 20 patients with newly diagnosed Graves' disease. The study was registered as a clinical trial and conducted in China. This study used TCR sequencing and RNA sequencing of peripheral blood to compare persistent Graves' disease patients against newly diagnosed Graves' disease patients. Overall study results and their limits: Patients with persistent disease shared more public clonotypes (fewer than 3,000) than newly diagnosed patients did (about 970). Only peripheral blood was studied, because thyroid tissue, the primary lesion, was inaccessible. TRBV28, TRBJ1-2 and TRBJ2-5 were preferentially used in persistent disease, while TRBV20-1 and TRBJ2-1 were favored in newly diagnosed disease. Persistent Graves' disease patients showed lower TCR Shannon entropy and fewer highly expanded clones than newly diagnosed patients, suggesting clonal expansion. As a limitation, the authors acknowledged that the small sample size may reduce accuracy. Sequencing and analysis were restricted to the TCR beta chain.

The sample's time point label, in plain terms: newly diagnosed GD, antithyroid drugs for less than 3 months. For both TCR sequencing and RNA sequencing, RNA was extracted from PBMCs using TRIzol. The diagnosis of Graves' disease followed American Thyroid Association guidelines. Recruitment of patients was carried out at an endocrinology department in Xi'an, China. Each patient gave about 9.1 milliliters of peripheral blood, collected in an EDTA anticoagulant tube. Ficoll Paque Plus density gradient separation was used to isolate PBMCs, and no additional T cell sorting was done. An Agilent 2100 Bioanalyzer and agarose gel were used to check RNA quality, and a NanoDrop 2000 was used to measure RNA concentration. Reading from cysteine to phenylalanine, the CDR3 counts 16 amino acids. CDR3 DNA only is kept here, 48 bases in frame from base 1. As encoded in the germline V gene (reference sequence), CDR1 is DFQATT while CDR2 is SNEGSKA. V and J lose 0 bases and 5 bases, and a span of 19 bases separates them.

The library was generated by multiplex PCR. This sample was sequenced with an Illumina HiSeq 4000. CDR3 regions were amplified by Arm-PCR with iRepertoire HTBI primers to construct TCR beta libraries. Before sequencing, the PCR products underwent gel purification. On the authors' methods: Gene usage analysis of CDR3 amino acid clonotypes relied on the 62 TRBV and 14 TRBJ segments identified across samples. COPE and FqMerger were used to merge filtered high-quality paired reads into contigs. Contigs were aligned with BLAST to IMGT TRBV, TRBD and TRBJ reference genes, and CDR3 was defined per IMGT. Highly expanded clones were defined as clonotypes with a frequency above 0.1%. Repertoire diversity was measured by Shannon entropy, and V-J evenness by the Gini coefficient. Clonotypes shared by more than one individual were considered public. TCRdb applied fastp at Q25 and MiXCR to the public reads, then kept only in-frame beta chains. Entries that share a CDR3 protein sequence are merged under the most common genes and DNA. TCRdb, not the original authors, processed these V and J calls. For this sample there are hundreds of thousands of distinct CDR3 sequences; less than 15% appear just once. 8.5% to 10% of the sample is taken by the ten largest.

This clonotype was found many times. Its target antigen remains unknown. Per-nucleotide qualities are absent, and no much larger clonotype sits a single base away. These data also featured in a second study, about T cells in Graves' hyperthyroidism and ophthalmopathy. In that second paper, the authors write: A patient counted as having stable Graves' hyperthyroidism if no progression to ophthalmopathy occurred over 18 months of follow-up. Hyperthyroidism patients were newly diagnosed, with disease duration under 2 months, and aged 18 to 65 years. Exclusion was applied to patients with uncontrolled infections, other autoimmune diseases, pregnancy or lactation. Diagnoses relied on clinical symptoms, serum thyroxine and TRAb, thyroid ultrasound and orbital computed tomography. A first-round RT-PCR of the TCR CDR3 used the HTBI primer set with the Qiagen OneStep RT-PCR kit. Most expanded thyroid clonotypes (frequency above 0.001) were also found in blood, which suggests that blood repertoires may mirror thyroid immune responses. Ophthalmopathy was separated from stable hyperthyroidism by a 13 V-J signature model, with around 88% sensitivity and around 81% specificity obtained in cross-validation and 80%/75% obtained in testing. In validation, the model predicted progression to ophthalmopathy a median of about 6.5 months before onset, with over 60% sensitivity and 72.22% specificity. To identify distinguishing TCR V-J signatures, a discovery cohort of around 100 patients was used, comprising some 45 with Graves' ophthalmopathy and 57 with stable Graves' hyperthyroidism. Prospective prediction of ophthalmopathy was tested in an independent validation cohort consisting of some 19 hyperthyroidism patients and 15 to 17 patients who later progressed to ophthalmopathy. For training and testing, the 95 to 100 patients in the discovery cohort were randomly divided in a 7:3 ratio. In addition, the study compared T-cell repertoires in thyroid tissue and in blood from about six Graves' hyperthyroidism patients. Once sampling was done, hyperthyroidism patients were given methimazole at a starting dose of 30 mg daily, whereas ophthalmopathy patients were given high-dose intravenous methylprednisolone. A second multiplex PCR round built the libraries, followed by size selection and purification. Libraries were sequenced paired-end with 100 bp reads on an Illumina HiSeq2000. SOAPnuke was used to process the raw data, with reads discarded if the reads contained adapters or uncalled bases, had a mean Phred below 15, or lacked an exact constant-primer or identifier match. COPE v1.2.5 was used to merge the high-quality paired reads, and each unique nucleotide sequence was defined as a clonotype. Clonotypes were aligned to IMGT TRBV, TRBD and TRBJ reference segments using MiTCR v1.1. The analysis included only V-J combinations with a frequency above 0.0001, which together covered roughly 99% of the repertoires. The TCS score was defined as the ratio of F50 (clonal expansion) to E x V (chaos), calculated using BLOSUM62-based TCRdist between CDR3 peptides within each V-J. Welch's t-statistics and random forest reduced fewer than 550 V-J features to around 14, which were used in a naive Bayes classifier (R e1071). No statistical method was used to fix the sample size in advance, and group allocation was not hidden from the investigators. According to the paper, TCR Vbeta CDR3 sequencing was carried out on about 140 peripheral blood samples, which came from about 45 ophthalmopathy, 80 or so hyperthyroidism and some 17 progressor patients.

The chain is made from TRBV20-1 and TRBJ2-5, and TRBD1 may be the D gene, going by 5 matching bases. This TCR was sampled from a man aged 30 to 45 with Graves disease. Donor details come from another sample of the same person, matched by shared clones. Sequences were derived from peripheral blood mononuclear cells (PBMCs), sampled at new diagnosis, from a patient treated with antithyroid drugs. The CDR3 loop reads CSARETARDSVETQYF. At the DNA level, the sequence is TGCAGTGCTAGAGAGACTGCCAGGGATTCTGTCGAGACCCAGTACTTC.